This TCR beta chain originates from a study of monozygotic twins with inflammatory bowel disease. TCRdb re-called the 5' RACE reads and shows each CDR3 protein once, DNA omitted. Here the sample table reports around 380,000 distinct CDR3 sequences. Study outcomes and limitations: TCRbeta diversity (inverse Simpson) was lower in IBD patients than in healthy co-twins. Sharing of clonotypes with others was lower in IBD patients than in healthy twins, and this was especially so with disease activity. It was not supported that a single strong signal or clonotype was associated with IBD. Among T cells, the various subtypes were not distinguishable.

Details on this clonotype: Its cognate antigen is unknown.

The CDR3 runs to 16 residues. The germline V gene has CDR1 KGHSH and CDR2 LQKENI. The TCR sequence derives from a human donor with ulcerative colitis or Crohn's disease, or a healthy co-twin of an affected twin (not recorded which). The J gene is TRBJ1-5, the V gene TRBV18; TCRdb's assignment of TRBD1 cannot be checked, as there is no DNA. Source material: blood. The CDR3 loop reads CASSPRAGGSNQPQHF.